This T cell receptor (beta chain) was sequenced for a study of blood T cell repertoires in COVID-19. Study details: T cells, B-cell-depleted T cells, or PBMCs provided the cDNA or gDNA that served as material.

Per the germline V gene, CDR1 is KGHDR and CDR2 is SFDVKD. CDR3 length: 13 amino acids. The trim removed 9 bases at V and 4 bases at J, leaving 6 bases unmatched. Authors' analysis steps: Reference gene primer amplification gave estimated nucleated cell counts. The table came from immunoSEQ multiplex PCR; TCRdb's copy has only in-frame clones and leaves some out. That table furnishes V, J and clone size, whereas the DNA furnished D and trimming. The data contain roughly 200,000 clones, about nine tenths of them seen just once; the ten biggest clones take up 1.2%. The chain links TRBV24-1 to TRBJ2-7; 9 bases match TRBD1. The sequence was collected from a man aged 25-45 years who had recovered from COVID-19. Sample: PBMCs or T cells enriched from blood (not recorded which). The CDR3 loop reads CATGQGTSYEQYF. CDR3 DNA: TGTGCCACCGGACAGGGGACTTCTTACGAGCAGTACTTC.